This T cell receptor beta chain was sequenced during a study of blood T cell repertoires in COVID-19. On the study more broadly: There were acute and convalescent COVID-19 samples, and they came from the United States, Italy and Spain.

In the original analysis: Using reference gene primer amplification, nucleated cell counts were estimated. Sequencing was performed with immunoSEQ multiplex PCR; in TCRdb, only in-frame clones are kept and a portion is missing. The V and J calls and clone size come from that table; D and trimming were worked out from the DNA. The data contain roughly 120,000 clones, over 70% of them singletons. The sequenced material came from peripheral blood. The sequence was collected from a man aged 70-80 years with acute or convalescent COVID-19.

The CDR3 sequence is CASSLRGAGANVLTF. As DNA, the CDR3 is TGTGCCAGCAGTTTGCGGGGGGCCGGGGCCAACGTCCTGACTTTC. The V call is TRBV28, the J call TRBJ2-6, with TRBD2 identical over 8 bases. This CDR3 is built from 15 residues. V gave up 3 bases and J gave up 4 bases; unmatched junction bases: 2. In germline, CDR1 is MDHEN, CDR2 SYDVKM.